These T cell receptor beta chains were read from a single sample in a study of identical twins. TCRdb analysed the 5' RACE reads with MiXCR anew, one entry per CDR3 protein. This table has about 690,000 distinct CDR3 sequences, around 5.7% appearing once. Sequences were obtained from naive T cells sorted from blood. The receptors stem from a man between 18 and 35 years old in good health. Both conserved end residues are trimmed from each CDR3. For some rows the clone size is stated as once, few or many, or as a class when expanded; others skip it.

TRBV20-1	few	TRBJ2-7	SARGWGPTYEQY
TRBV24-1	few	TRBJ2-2	ATTPRGTGELF
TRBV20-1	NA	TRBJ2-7	SAPKQGFHEQY
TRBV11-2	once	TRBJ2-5	ASSFARSGISGLSQC
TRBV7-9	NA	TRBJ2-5	ASSTRDRGIEETQY
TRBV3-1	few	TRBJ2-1	ASSRRRTASEQF
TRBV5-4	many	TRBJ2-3	ASSLIGEVGTDTQY
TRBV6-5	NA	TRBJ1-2	ASAGTDYGYT
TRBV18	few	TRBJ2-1	ASSTFTGTINEQF
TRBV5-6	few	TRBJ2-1	ASSPVSFERVQSSYNEQF
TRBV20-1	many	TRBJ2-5	SASYVGRAYQETQY
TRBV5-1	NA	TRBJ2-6	ASGGPPEANVLT
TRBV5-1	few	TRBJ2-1	ASSSPGGANEQF
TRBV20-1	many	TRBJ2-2	SARLAANTGELF
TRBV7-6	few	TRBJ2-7	ASSSVPHPVSYEQY
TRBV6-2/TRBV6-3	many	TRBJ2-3	ASTQDNTDTQY
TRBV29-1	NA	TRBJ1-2	SVGDFRGPT
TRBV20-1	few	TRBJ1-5	SALTGDNQPQH
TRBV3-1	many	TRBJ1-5	ASSPAGTQDNQPQH
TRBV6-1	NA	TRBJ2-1	ASSPGLAGGRGPYNEQF
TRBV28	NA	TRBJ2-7	ASIPGTSGENSYEQY
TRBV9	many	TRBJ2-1	ASSEQMGLANNEQF